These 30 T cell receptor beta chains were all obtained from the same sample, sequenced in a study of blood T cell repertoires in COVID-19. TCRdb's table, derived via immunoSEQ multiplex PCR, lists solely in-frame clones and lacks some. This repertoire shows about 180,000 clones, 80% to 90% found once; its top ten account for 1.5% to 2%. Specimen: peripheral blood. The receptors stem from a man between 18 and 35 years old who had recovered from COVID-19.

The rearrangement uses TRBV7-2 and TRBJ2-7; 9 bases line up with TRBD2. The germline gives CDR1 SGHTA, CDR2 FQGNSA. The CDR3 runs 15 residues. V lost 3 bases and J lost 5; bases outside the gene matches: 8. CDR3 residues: CASSLSGTSSNEQYF. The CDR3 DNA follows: TGTGCCAGCAGCTTGTCCGGGACTAGCTCTAACGAGCAGTACTTC.

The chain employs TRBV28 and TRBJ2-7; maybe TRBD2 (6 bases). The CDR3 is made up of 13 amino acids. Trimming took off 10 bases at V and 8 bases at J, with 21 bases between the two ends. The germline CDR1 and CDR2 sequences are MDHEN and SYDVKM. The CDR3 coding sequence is TGTGCCATCCAGTCGGACTGGGGGAGGCAGCAGTACTTC. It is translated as CAIQSDWGRQQYF.

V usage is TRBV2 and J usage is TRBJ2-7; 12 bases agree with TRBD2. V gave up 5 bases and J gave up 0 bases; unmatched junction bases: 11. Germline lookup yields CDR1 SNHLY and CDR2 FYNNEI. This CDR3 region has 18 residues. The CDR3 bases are TGTGCCAGCAGTCGACTAGCGGGAGATGTAGATAGCTCCTACGAGCAGTACTTC. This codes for CASSRLAGDVDSSYEQYF.

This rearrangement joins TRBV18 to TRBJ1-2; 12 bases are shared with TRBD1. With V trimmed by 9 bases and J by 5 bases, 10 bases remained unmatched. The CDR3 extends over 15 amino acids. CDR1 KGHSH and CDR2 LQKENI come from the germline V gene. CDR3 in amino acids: CASQTGTGGVYGYTF. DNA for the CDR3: TGTGCCAGTCAAACCGGGACAGGGGGCGTGTATGGCTACACCTTC.

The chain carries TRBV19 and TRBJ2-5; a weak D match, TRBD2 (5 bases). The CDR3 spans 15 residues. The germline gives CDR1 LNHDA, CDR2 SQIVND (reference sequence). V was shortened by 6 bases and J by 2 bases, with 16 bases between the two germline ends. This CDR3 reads CASSLPGVSQETQYF. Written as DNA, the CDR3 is TGTGCCAGTAGCCTCCCCGGGGTCAGTCAAGAGACCCAGTACTTC. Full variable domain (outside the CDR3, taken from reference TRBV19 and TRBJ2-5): DGGITQSPKYLFRKEGQNVTLSCEQNLNHDAMYWYRQDPGQGLRLIYYSQIVNDFQKGDIAEGYSVSREKKESFPLTVTSAQKNPTAFYLCASSLPGVSQETQYFGPGTRLLVL.

The DNA for the CDR3 is TGCGCCAGCAGCCAGCAAGAGACCCAGTACTTC. Translation gives CASSQQETQYF. J is TRBJ2-5 and V is TRBV5-1; D unclear. Deletions cut 4 bases from V and 2 bases from J, with 3 bases between. The CDR3 spans 11 residues. Looked up from germline, CDR1 is SGHRS and CDR2 is YFSETQ.

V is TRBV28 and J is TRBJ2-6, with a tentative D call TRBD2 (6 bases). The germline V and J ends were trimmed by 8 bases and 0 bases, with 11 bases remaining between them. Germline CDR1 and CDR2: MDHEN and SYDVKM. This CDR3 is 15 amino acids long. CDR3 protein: CASGSGASGANVLTF. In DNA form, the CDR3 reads TGTGCCAGCGGTAGCGGCGCCTCTGGGGCCAACGTCCTGACTTTC.

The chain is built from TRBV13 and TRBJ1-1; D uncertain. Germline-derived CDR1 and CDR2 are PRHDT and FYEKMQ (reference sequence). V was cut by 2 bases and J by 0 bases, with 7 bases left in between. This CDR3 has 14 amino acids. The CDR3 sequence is CASSLTGMNTEAFF. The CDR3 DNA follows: TGTGCCAGCAGCTTAACGGGAATGAACACTGAAGCTTTCTTT.

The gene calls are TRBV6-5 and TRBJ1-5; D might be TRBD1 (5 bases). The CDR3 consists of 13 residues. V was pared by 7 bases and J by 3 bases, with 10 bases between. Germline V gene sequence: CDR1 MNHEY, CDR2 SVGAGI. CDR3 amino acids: CASNGALNQPQHF. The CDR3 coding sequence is TGTGCCAGCAATGGGGCCCTCAATCAGCCCCAGCATTTT.

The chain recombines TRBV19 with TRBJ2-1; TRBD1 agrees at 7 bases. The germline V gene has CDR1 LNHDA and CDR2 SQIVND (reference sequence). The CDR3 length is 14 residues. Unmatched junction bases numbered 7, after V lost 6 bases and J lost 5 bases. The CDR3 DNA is TGTGCCAGTAGCTATTGGACAGGAGACAATGAGCAGTTCTTC. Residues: CASSYWTGDNEQFF.

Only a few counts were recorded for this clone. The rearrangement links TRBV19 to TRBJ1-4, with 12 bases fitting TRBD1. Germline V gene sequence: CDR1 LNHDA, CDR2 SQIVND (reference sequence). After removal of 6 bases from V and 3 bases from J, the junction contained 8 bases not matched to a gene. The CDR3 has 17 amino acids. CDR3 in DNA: TGTGCCAGTAGCGGGACAGGGGGCTGGTCGGCTAATGAAAAACTGTTTTTT. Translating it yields CASSGTGGWSANEKLFF.

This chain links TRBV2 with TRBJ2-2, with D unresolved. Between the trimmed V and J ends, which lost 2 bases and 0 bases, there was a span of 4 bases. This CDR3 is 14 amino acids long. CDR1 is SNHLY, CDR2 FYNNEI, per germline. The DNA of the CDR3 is TGTGCCAGCAGTGAACCGGCGAACACCGGGGAGCTGTTTTTT. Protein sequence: CASSEPANTGELFF.

The CDR3 here is CASSVAGGGIDTQYF. The CDR3 DNA follows: TGTGCCAGCAGCGTAGCGGGAGGGGGGATAGATACGCAGTATTTT. V usage is TRBV5-4 and J usage is TRBJ2-3; 11 positions match TRBD2. Looked up from germline, CDR1 is SGHNT and CDR2 is YYREEE (reference sequence). The V segment lost 4 bases and the J segment 5 bases; nucleotides outside the gene matches: 6. The CDR3 sequence is 15 residues long.

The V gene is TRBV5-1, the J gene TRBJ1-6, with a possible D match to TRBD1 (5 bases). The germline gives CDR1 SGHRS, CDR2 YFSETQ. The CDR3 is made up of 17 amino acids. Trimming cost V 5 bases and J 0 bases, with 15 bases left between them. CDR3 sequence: CASSPDSSSSYNSPLHF. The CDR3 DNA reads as TGCGCCAGCAGTCCTGACAGCTCCAGCTCCTATAATTCACCCCTCCACTTT.

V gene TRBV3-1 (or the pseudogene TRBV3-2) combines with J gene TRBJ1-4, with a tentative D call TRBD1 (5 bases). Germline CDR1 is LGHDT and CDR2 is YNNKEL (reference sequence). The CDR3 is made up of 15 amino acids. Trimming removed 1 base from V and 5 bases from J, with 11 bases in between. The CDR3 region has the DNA TGTGCCAGCAGCCAAGGTGTGACAGACAATGAAAAACTGTTTTTT. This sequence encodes CASSQGVTDNEKLFF.

CDR3 region: CASSIPGGTDTQYF. In nucleotides, the CDR3 is TGTGCCAGTAGTATTCCAGGCGGCACAGATACGCAGTATTTT. J is TRBJ2-3 and V is TRBV19; D is uncertain. V lost 3 bases, J lost 1 base, and 8 bases lay in between. This CDR3 spans 14 amino acids. The germline gives CDR1 LNHDA, CDR2 SQIVND (reference sequence).

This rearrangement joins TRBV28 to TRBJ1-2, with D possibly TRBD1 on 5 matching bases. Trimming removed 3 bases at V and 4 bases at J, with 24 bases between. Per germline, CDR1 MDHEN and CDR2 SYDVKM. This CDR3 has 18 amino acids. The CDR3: CASSLSNRLAVSGYGYTF. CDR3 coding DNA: TGTGCCAGCAGTTTGAGTAACAGGTTGGCAGTTAGTGGCTATGGCTACACCTTC.

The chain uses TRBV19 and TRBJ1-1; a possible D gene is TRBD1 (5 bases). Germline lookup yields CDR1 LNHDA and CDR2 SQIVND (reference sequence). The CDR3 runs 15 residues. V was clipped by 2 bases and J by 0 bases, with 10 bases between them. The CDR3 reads CASSIQGSVNTEAFF. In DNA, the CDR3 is TGTGCCAGTAGTATACAGGGTTCGGTGAACACTGAAGCTTTCTTT.

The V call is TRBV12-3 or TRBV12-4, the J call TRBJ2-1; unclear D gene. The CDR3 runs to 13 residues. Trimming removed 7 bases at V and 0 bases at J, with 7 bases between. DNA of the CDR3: TGTGCCAGCACCCCGAGCTCCTACAATGAGCAGTTCTTC. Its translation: CASTPSSYNEQFF.

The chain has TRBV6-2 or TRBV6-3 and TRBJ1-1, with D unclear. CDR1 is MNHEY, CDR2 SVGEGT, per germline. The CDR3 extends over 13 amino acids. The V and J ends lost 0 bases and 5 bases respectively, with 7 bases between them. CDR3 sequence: CASSYSPGTEAFF. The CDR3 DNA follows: TGTGCCAGCAGTTACTCGCCGGGTACTGAAGCTTTCTTT.

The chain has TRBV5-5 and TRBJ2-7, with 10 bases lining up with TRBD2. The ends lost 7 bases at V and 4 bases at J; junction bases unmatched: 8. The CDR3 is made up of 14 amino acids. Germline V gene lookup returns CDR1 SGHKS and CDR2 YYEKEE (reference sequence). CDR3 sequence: CASGRTSGIYEQYF. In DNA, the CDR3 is TGTGCCAGCGGGAGAACTAGCGGGATTTACGAGCAGTACTTC.

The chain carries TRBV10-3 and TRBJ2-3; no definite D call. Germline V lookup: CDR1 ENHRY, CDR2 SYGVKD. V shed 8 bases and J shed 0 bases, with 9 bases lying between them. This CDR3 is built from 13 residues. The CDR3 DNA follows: TGTGCCATCTGCAGGTCTAGCACAGATACGCAGTATTTT. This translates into CAICRSSTDTQYF.

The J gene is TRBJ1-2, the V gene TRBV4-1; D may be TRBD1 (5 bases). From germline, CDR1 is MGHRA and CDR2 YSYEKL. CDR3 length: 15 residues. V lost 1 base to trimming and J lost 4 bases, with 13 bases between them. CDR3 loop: CASSQVGGSSYGYTF. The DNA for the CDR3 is TGCGCCAGCAGCCAAGTGGGGGGTTCGAGCTATGGCTACACCTTC.

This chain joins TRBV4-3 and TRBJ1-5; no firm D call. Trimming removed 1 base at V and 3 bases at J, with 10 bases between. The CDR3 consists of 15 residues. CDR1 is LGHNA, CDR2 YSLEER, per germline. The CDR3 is CASSQGMRNNQPQHF. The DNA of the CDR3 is TGCGCCAGCAGCCAAGGTATGCGCAACAATCAGCCCCAGCATTTT.

CDR3 in amino acids: CASSLSGGNFGAYEQYF. CDR3 bases: TGTGCCAGCAGTTTATCGGGAGGGAATTTTGGCGCCTACGAGCAGTACTTC. The V and J genes are TRBV27 and TRBJ2-7; 7 bases match TRBD2. The CDR3 is made up of 17 amino acids. V was clipped by 0 bases and J by 2 bases; unmatched bases: 10. CDR1 is MNHEY, CDR2 SMNVEV, per germline (reference sequence).

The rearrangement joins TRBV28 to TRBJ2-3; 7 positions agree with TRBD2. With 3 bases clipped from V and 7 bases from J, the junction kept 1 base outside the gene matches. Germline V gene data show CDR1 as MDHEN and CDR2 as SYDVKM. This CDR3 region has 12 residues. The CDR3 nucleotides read TGTGCCAGCAGTTTGGGGGGGAATACGCAGTATTTT. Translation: CASSLGGNTQYF.

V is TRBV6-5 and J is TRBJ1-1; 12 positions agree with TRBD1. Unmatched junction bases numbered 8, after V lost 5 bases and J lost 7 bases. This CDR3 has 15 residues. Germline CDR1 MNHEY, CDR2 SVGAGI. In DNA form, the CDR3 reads TGTGCCAGCAGTCCCTCCGGGACAGGGGGCGATGAAGCTTTCTTT. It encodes CASSPSGTGGDEAFF.

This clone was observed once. This CDR3 is CASSPLGQEGYGYTF. The DNA of the CDR3 is TGTGCCAGCTCACCCCTCGGACAGGAGGGCTATGGCTACACCTTC. V and J are TRBV18 and TRBJ1-2, with 7 nucleotides matching TRBD1. From germline, CDR1 is KGHSH and CDR2 LQKENI. The CDR3 length is 15 residues. Germline trimming cut 3 bases from V and 4 bases from J; bases unmatched to any gene: 8.

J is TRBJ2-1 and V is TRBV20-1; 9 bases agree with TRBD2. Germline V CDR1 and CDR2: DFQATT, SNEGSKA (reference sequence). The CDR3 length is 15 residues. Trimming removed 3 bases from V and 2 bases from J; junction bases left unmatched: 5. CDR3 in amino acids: CSASPAGGPYNEQFF. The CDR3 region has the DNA TGCAGTGCTAGTCCCGCGGGAGGGCCCTACAATGAGCAGTTCTTC.

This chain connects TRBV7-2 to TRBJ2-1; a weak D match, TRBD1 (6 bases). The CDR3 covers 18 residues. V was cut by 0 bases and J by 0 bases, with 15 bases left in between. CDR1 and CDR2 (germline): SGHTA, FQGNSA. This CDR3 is CASSLAGGILSSYNEQFF. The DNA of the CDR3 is TGTGCCAGCAGCTTAGCTGGGGGCATTCTGAGCTCCTACAATGAGCAGTTCTTC.